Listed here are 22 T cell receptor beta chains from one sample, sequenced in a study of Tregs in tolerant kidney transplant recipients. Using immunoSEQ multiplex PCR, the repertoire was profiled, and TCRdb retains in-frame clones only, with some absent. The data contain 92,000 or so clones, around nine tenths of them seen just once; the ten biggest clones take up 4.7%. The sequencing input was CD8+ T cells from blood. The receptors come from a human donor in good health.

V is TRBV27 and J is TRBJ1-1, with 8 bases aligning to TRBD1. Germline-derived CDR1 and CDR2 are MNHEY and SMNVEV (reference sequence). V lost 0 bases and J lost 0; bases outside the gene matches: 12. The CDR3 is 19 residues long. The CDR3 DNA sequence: TGTGCCAGCAGTTTATCGTACCCACAGGGGGGCGGGATGAACACTGAAGCTTTCTTT. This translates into CASSLSYPQGGGMNTEAFF.

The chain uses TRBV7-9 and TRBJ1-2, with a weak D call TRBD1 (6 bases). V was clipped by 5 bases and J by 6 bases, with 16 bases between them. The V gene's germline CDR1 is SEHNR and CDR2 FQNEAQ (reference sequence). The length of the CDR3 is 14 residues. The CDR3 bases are TGTGCCAGCAGCCAACAGGGAGCCTCACATGGCTACACCTTC. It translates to CASSQQGASHGYTF. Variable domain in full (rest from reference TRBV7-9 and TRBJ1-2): DTGVSQNPRHKITKRGQNVTFRCDPISEHNRLYWYRQTLGQGPEFLTYFQNEAQLEKSRLLSDRFSAERPKGSFSTLEIQRTEQGDSAMYLCASSQQGASHGYTFGSGTRLTVV.

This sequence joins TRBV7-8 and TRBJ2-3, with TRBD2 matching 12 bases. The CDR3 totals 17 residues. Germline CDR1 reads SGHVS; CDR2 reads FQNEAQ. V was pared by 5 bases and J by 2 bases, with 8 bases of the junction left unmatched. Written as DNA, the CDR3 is TGTGCCAGCAGCGCACTAGCGGGGGGACCCCTCACAGATACGCAGTATTTT. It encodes CASSALAGGPLTDTQYF.

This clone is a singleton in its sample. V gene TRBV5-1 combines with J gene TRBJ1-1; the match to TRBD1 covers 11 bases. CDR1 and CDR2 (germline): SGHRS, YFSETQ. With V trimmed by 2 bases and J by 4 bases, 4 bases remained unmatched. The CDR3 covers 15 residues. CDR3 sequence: CASSFSGTGGTEAFF. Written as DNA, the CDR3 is TGCGCCAGCAGCTTTTCCGGGACAGGGGGCACTGAAGCTTTCTTT.

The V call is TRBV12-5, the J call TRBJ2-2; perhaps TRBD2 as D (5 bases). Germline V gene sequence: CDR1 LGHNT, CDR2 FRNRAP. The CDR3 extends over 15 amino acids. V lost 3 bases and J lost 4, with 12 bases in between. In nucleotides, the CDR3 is TGTGCTAGTGGTTTTAGAGGGCCGCCCACCGGGGAGCTGTTTTTT. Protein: CASGFRGPPTGELFF.

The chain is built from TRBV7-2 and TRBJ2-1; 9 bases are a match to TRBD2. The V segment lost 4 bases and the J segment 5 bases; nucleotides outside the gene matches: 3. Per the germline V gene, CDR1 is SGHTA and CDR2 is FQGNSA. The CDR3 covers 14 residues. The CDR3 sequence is CASSSLAGDNEQFF. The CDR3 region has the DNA TGTGCCAGCAGCTCCTTAGCGGGAGACAATGAGCAGTTCTTC.

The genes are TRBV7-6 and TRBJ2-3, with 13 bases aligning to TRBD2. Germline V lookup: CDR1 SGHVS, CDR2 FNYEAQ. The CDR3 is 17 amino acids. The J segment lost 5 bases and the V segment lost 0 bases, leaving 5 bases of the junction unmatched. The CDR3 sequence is CASSLATSGRAQDTQYF. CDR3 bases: TGTGCCAGCAGCTTAGCCACTAGCGGGAGGGCCCAAGATACGCAGTATTTT.

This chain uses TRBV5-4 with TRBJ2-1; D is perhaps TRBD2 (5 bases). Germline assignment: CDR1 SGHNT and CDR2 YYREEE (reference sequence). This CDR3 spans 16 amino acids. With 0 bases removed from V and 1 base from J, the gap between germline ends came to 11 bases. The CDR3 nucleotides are TGTGCCAGCAGCTTGGGGCCCGAGGGTTCCTACAATGAGCAGTTCTTC. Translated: CASSLGPEGSYNEQFF.

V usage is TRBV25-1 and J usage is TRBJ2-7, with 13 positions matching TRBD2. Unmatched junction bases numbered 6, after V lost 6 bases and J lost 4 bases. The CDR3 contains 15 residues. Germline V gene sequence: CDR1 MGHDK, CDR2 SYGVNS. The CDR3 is CASRETTSGGYEQYF. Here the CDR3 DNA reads TGTGCCAGCAGGGAAACGACTAGCGGGGGGTACGAGCAGTACTTC.

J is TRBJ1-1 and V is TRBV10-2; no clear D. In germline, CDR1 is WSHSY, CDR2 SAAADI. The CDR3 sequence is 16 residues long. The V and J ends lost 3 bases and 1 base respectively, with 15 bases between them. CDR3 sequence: CASSEDVGYPNTEAFF. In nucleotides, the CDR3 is TGCGCCAGCAGTGAAGATGTCGGGTATCCGAACACTGAAGCTTTCTTT.

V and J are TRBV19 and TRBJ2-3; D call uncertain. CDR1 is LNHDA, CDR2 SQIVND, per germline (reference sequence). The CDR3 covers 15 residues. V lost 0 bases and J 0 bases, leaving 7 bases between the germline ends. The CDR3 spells CASSIDLESTDTQYF. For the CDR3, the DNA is TGTGCCAGTAGTATAGATCTGGAGAGCACAGATACGCAGTATTTT. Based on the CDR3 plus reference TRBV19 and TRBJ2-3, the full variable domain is DGGITQSPKYLFRKEGQNVTLSCEQNLNHDAMYWYRQDPGQGLRLIYYSQIVNDFQKGDIAEGYSVSREKKESFPLTVTSAQKNPTAFYLCASSIDLESTDTQYFGPGTRLTVL.

CDR3 coding DNA: TGTGCCAGCAGCCATTCTCTAGCGGGGCCTCAAGATGAGCAGTTCTTC. It translates to CASSHSLAGPQDEQFF. V is TRBV2 and J is TRBJ2-1; 9 nucleotides match TRBD2. V was pared by 6 bases and J by 8 bases, with 14 bases of the junction left unmatched. Germline CDR1 reads SNHLY; CDR2 reads FYNNEI. There are 16 residues in the CDR3.

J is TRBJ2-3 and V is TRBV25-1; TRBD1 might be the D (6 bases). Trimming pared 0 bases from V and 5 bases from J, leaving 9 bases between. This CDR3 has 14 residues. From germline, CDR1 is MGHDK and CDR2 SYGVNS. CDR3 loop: CASSEYLGGDTQYF. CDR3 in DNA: TGTGCCAGCAGTGAATATCTAGGGGGAGATACGCAGTATTTT.

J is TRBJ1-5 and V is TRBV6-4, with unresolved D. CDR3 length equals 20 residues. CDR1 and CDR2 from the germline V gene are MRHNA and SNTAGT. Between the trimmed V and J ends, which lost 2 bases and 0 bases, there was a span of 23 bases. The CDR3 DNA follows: TGTGCCAGCAGTGACCTCACATATACCCGGGCAGCCTATAGCAATCAGCCCCAGCATTTT. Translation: CASSDLTYTRAAYSNQPQHF.

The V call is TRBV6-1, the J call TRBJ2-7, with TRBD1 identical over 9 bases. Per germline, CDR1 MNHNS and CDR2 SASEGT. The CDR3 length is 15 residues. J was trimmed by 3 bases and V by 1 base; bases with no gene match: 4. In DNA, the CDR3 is TGTGCCAGCAGTGAAGGGGGACAGGGTGTCTACGAGCAGTACTTC. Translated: CASSEGGQGVYEQYF.

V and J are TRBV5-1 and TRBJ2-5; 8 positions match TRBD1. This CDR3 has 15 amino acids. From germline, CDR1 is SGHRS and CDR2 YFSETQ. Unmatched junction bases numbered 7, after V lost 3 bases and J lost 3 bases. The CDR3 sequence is CASSWEAGGEETQYF. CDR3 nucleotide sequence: TGCGCCAGCAGCTGGGAAGCAGGGGGCGAAGAGACCCAGTACTTC.

CDR3 in amino acids: CASSPEGEAGGEQYF. CDR3 sequence (DNA): TGCGCCAGCAGTCCAGAAGGGGAGGCGGGGGGCGAGCAGTACTTC. The rearrangement joins TRBV5-1 to TRBJ2-7, with 8 bases that match TRBD2. With 5 bases clipped from V and 6 bases from J, the junction kept 13 bases outside the gene matches. The CDR3 runs 15 residues. The germline CDR1 and CDR2 sequences are SGHRS and YFSETQ.

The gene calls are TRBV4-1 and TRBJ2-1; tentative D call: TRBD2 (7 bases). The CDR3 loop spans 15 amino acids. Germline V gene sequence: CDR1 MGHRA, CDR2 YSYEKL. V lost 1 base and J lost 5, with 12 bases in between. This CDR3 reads CASSQGGGRNNEQFF. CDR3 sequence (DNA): TGCGCCAGCAGCCAAGGGGGGGGGCGGAACAATGAGCAGTTCTTC.

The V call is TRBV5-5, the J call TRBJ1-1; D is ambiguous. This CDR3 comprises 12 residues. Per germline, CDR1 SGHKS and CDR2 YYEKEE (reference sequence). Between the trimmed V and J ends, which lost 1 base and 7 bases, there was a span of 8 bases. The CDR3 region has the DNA TGTGCCAGCAGCTTGTGGGGAGATGAAGCTTTCTTT. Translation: CASSLWGDEAFF.

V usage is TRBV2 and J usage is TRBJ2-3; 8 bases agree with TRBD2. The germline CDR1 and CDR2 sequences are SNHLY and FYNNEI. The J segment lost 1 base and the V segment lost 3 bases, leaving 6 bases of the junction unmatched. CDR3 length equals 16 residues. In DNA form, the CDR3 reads TGTGCCAGCAGTGAGTTACGGGGGGGACGCACAGATACGCAGTATTTT. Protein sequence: CASSELRGGRTDTQYF. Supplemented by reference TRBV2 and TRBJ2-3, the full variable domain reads EPEVTQTPSHQVTQMGQEVILRCVPISNHLYFYWYRQILGQKVEFLVSFYNNEISEKSEIFDDQFSVERPDGSNFTLKIRSTKLEDSAMYFCASSELRGGRTDTQYFGPGTRLTVL.

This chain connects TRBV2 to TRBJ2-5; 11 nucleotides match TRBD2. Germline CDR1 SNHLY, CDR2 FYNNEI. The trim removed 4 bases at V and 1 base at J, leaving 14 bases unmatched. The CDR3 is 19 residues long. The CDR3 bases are TGTGCCAGCAGTGGGCCAGGGTTGGTGACTAGCGGGGTCCAAGAGACCCAGTACTTC. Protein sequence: CASSGPGLVTSGVQETQYF.

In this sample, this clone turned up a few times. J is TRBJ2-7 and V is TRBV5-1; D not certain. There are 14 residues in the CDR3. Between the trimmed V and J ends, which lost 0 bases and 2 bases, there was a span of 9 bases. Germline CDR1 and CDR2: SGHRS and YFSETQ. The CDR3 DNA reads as TGCGCCAGCAGCTTGGGTAGGTCCCCCTACGAGCAGTACTTC. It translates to CASSLGRSPYEQYF.